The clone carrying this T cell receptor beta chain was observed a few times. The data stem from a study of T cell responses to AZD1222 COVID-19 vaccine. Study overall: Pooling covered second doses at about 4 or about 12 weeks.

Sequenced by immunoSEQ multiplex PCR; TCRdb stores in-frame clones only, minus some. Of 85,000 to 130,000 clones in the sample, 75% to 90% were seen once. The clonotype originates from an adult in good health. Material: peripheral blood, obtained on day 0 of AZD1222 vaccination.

In nucleotides, the CDR3 is TGCGCCAGCAGTTCTCAGGGGGCAGGTGGAAACACCATATATTTT. Its protein is CASSSQGAGGNTIYF. The gene calls are TRBV10-2 and TRBJ1-3, with 8 bases identical to TRBD1. Germline-derived CDR1 and CDR2 are WSHSY and SAAADI. V was clipped by 5 bases and J by 3 bases; unmatched bases: 6. The CDR3 has 15 residues.